This T cell receptor (beta chain) was sequenced for a study of spatial heterogeneity in lung cancer. Study summary: The study sequenced follow-up PBMC samples when they were available, at a median of roughly 22 months after resection.

Time point here: blood at routine non-recurrence follow-up after resection. The sequenced material consisted of unsorted whole RNA from tumor, nontumor lung or frozen PBMC. Germline CDR1 is SGHRS and CDR2 is YFSETQ. The CDR3 runs to 16 residues. The junction had 3 bases not matched to a gene; V was cut back by 0 bases and J by 2 bases. TCRdb used MiXCR to reprocess the 5' RACE reads, holding one entry per CDR3 protein. The table shows 60,000 to 85,000 distinct CDR3 sequences, with approximately 8.9% occurring only once. The clonotype was recovered from a female donor with early-stage non-small cell lung cancer. The chain has TRBV5-1 and TRBJ2-5; the match to TRBD2 covers 11 bases. Source: PBMCs, taken at follow-up. The CDR3 is CASSLGGTSGQETQYF. The DNA of the CDR3 is TGCGCCAGCAGCTTGGGGGGGACTAGCGGACAAGAGACCCAGTACTTC.